A selection of T cell receptor beta chains follows, all from one sample in a study of blood T cell repertoires in COVID-19. Assay: immunoSEQ multiplex PCR; the TCRdb copy retains only in-frame clones and omits some. The table records more than 250,000 clones, about 83% of them present only once. The sample was peripheral blood. The receptors originated from a woman in her 50s with acute or convalescent COVID-19. CDR3s include the opening cysteine and the closing phenylalanine or tryptophan. D genes are given only for firm matches. Part of the rows lack a size; the others show once, few, many or a class for expanded clones.

v_call,clone_size,d_call,j_call,cdr3_nt,cdr3_aa
TRBV30,NA,NA,TRBJ2-5,TGTGCCTTAAGACAAGTCCAAGAGACCCAGTACTTC,CALRQVQETQYF
TRBV5-4,NA,NA,TRBJ1-3,TGTGCCAGCAGCCCCAACGGCGGCTCTGGAAACACCATATATTTT,CASSPNGGSGNTIYF
TRBV7-8,NA,NA,TRBJ1-1,TGTGCCAGCAGCTTGGCCGCCCGGGGGGGCACTGAAGCTTTCTTT,CASSLAARGGTEAFF
TRBV5-5,NA,TRBD1,TRBJ1-1,TGTGCCAGCAGCCCGGGACAGGGCTTGCTGAAGACTGAAGCTTTCTTT,CASSPGQGLLKTEAFF
TRBV9,NA,TRBD1,TRBJ1-2,TGTGCCAGCAGCGTTGGGGACAGGAACTTCTATGGCTACACCTTC,CASSVGDRNFYGYTF
TRBV2,many,TRBD2,TRBJ2-7,TGTGCCAGCATCGTAAGCGGGGAATTTTCCGAGCAGTACTTC,CASIVSGEFSEQYF
TRBV4-1,NA,NA,TRBJ2-4,TGCGCCAGCAGCCAAACCCTTAGGAGCATTCAGTACTTC,CASSQTLRSIQYF
TRBV19,NA,TRBD2,TRBJ2-5,TGTGCCAGTAGAACCCGGGGGGGCCAAGAGACCCAGTACTTC,CASRTRGGQETQYF
TRBV11-2,NA,TRBD1,TRBJ1-3,TGTGCCAGCAGCCTGACAGGGGCGCGAGGAAACACCATATATTTT,CASSLTGARGNTIYF
TRBV30,once,TRBD1,TRBJ2-2,TGTGCCTGGAGCCCCGGACAGGGACCGAACACCGGGGAGCTGTTTTTT,CAWSPGQGPNTGELFF
TRBV5-1,NA,TRBD1,TRBJ2-1,TGCGCCAGCAGCCTCTGGGACAGGGAGAATGAGCAGTTCTTC,CASSLWDRENEQFF
TRBV19,NA,NA,TRBJ2-5,TGTGCCAGTAGTATAGACGCAGGGGTAGAGACCCAGTACTTC,CASSIDAGVETQYF
TRBV4-1,NA,TRBD1,TRBJ1-5,TGCGCCAGCAGCCAGGCCTCGGGACAGGTCCCCAATCAGCCCCAGCATTTT,CASSQASGQVPNQPQHF
TRBV5-1,NA,TRBD1,TRBJ1-1,TGCGCCAGCAGCCCCAGACAGGGGGCCCGGGAATTTGTTTTCTTT,CASSPRQGAREFVFF
TRBV19,NA,TRBD2,TRBJ2-2,TGTGCCAGTAGTTTGGGGAGGGGAACCGGGGAGCTGTTTTTT,CASSLGRGTGELFF
TRBV5-4,NA,NA,TRBJ2-5,TGTGCCAGCAGCTTGGCCGGGACATCGCAAGAGACCCAGTACTTC,CASSLAGTSQETQYF
TRBV2,NA,NA,TRBJ1-1,TGTGCCAGCGGGTCCGGACGGGGGGCTTTCTTT,CASGSGRGAFF
TRBV6-6,NA,NA,TRBJ1-2,TGTGCCAGCAGTTCACAGGGATACTATGGCTACACCTTC,CASSSQGYYGYTF
TRBV18,NA,TRBD1,TRBJ2-3,TGTGCCAGCTCACGGGACAGGATCACAGATACGCAGTATTTT,CASSRDRITDTQYF
TRBV7-6,NA,NA,TRBJ2-5,TGTGCCAGCAGTTCCGGACAGACCCAAGAGACCCAGTACTTC,CASSSGQTQETQYF
TRBV12-3/TRBV12-4,NA,NA,TRBJ2-5,TGTGCCAGCAGCTCTATCCGGGAGACCCAGTACTTC,CASSSIRETQYF
TRBV5-4,NA,TRBD2,TRBJ2-5,TGTGCCAGCAGCTTGACCCTACTAGCGGGCGGGAAAGAGACCCAGTACTTC,CASSLTLLAGGKETQYF
TRBV11-2,NA,NA,TRBJ1-2,TGTGCCAGCAGCCCCCGCGGCGACTATGGCTACACCTTC,CASSPRGDYGYTF
TRBV5-6,NA,NA,TRBJ1-5,TGTGCCAGCAGCCAGGACACCCCTCGAGTCAATCAGCCCCAGCATTTT,CASSQDTPRVNQPQHF
TRBV6-2/TRBV6-3,NA,TRBD1,TRBJ2-6,TGTGCCAGCAGATACAGTACTCCGGGACAGGGGACTGGGGCCAACGTCCTGACTTTC,CASRYSTPGQGTGANVLTF
TRBV3-1/TRBV3-2,NA,NA,TRBJ1-6,TGTGCCAGCAGCCGGAGAGCACTCCAGGGATTTTCACCCCTCCACTTT,CASSRRALQGFSPLHF
TRBV4-3,NA,NA,TRBJ1-6,TGCGCCAGCAGCCAAGAAGAGACAGCTAATTCACCCCTCCACTTT,CASSQEETANSPLHF
TRBV5-1,NA,TRBD1,TRBJ2-3,TGCGCCAGCAGCTTGGTTCCGGGACAGCAAAAAGATACGCAGTATTTT,CASSLVPGQQKDTQYF
TRBV19,NA,TRBD1,TRBJ1-5,TGTGCCAGTACGGACAGGTATGGCAATCAGCCCCAGCATTTT,CASTDRYGNQPQHF
TRBV4-1,NA,TRBD1,TRBJ1-4,TGCGCCAGCAGCCAAGAAGTTTTTAGACAGGGGGCTGAAAAACTGTTTTTT,CASSQEVFRQGAEKLFF
TRBV3-1/TRBV3-2,NA,NA,TRBJ1-6,TGTGCCAGCAGCCAAGGACGGGGAAATTCACCCCTCCACTTT,CASSQGRGNSPLHF